This entry describes one TCR beta chain. Germline assignment: CDR1 MGHDK and CDR2 SYGVNS. The CDR3 is made up of 13 amino acids. The V end lost 5 bases, the J end lost 8 bases, and 15 bases lay between the germline ends. This entry belongs to a study of blood T cell repertoires in COVID-19. TCRdb's table, derived via immunoSEQ multiplex PCR, lists solely in-frame clones and lacks some. The sample has tens of thousands of clones; about 82% are singletons. The TCR originated in a woman of 80 years or more with acute or convalescent COVID-19. Sequencing was performed on peripheral blood. V gene TRBV25-1 combines with J gene TRBJ1-2; no firm D call. The CDR3 DNA reads as TGTGCCAGCAGTCCCTCTCGGGGTTGGGGCTACACCTTC. This translates into CASSPSRGWGYTF.